The clone carrying this T cell receptor beta chain has a handful of counts. Its antigen remains unidentified. This sample was included in a study of metastatic and nonmetastatic thyroid tumors. For the study at large: Samples came from malignant and benign thyroid patients, and repertoires were compared across blood and tumor or nodule tissue.

The authors' processing: Across clinicopathological groups, CDR3 differences served as the basis for building a distant-metastasis classifier for papillary thyroid cancer. Using MiXCR, TCRdb re-called clones from the PCR reads. The V and J calls were not made by the authors but by TCRdb's processing. Among about 11,000 clones listed, 35% to 45% were seen once. Whole-study results and caveats: The reported finding was significantly higher TCR beta diversity in malignant thyroid tumors relative to benign nodules, in blood and tumor.

V was clipped by 7 bases and J by 2 bases, with 12 bases between them. This CDR3 spans 13 amino acids. Germline V CDR1 and CDR2: ENHRY, SYGVKD. Thyroid surgery had not been preceded by any treatment in any patient. The receptor's source is a female donor with papillary thyroid cancer or a benign thyroid nodule (not recorded which). Some clones in this sample may be carry-over from other donors' samples. This chain links TRBV10-3 with TRBJ2-7; the D gene is possibly TRBD1 (5 bases). The sequencing input was tumor tissue. The chain's CDR3 is CAIISDTTYEQYF. CDR3 nucleotides: TGTGCCATCATCTCGGACACCACCTACGAGCAGTACTTC.